The sequence of this T cell receptor beta chain was determined in a study of molecular identifiers for immune sequencing clone quantification. At the level of the study: Replicates split RNA from approximately 22,000 or 94,000 naive CD8 cells five ways, and the researchers sequenced four portions.

This clonotype was seen only a few times. Bulk TCR libraries used previously described methods and listed TCR primers. TCRdb itself ran the PCR reads through MiXCR, one entry per CDR3 protein. The table has hundreds of thousands of distinct CDR3 sequences, about 25% seen once. Source material for naive CD8 libraries was roughly 18,000 to 1,000,000 sorted cells, with 10%, 30% or 50% RNA. Using a CD8+CD4-CCR7+CD45RA+ phenotype, naive CD8 T cells were sorted. This receptor was obtained from a human donor in good health. Some libraries in this study had Jurkat cell RNA spiked in. The sample taken for sequencing was naive CD8+ T cells from blood, with Jurkat cell RNA spiked in. Subset given: FACS-sorted CD8+CD4-CCR7+CD45RA+ naive T cells.

The chain's CDR3 is CASSVDGRELSGELFF. DNA for the CDR3: TGTGCCAGCAGCGTAGACGGGCGGGAGCTAAGCGGGGAGCTGTTTTTT. V usage is TRBV9 and J usage is TRBJ2-2; the match to TRBD2 covers 7 bases. V was clipped by 0 bases and J by 7 bases; unmatched bases: 9. CDR1 SGDLS and CDR2 YYNGEE come from the germline V gene. The CDR3 is 16 amino acids. The full variable domain, completed using reference TRBV9 and TRBJ2-2, is DSGVTQTPKHLITATGQRVTLRCSPRSGDLSVYWYQQSLDQGLQFLIQYYNGEERAKGNILERFSAQQFPDLHSELNLSSLELGDSALYFCASSVDGRELSGELFFGEGSRLTVL.